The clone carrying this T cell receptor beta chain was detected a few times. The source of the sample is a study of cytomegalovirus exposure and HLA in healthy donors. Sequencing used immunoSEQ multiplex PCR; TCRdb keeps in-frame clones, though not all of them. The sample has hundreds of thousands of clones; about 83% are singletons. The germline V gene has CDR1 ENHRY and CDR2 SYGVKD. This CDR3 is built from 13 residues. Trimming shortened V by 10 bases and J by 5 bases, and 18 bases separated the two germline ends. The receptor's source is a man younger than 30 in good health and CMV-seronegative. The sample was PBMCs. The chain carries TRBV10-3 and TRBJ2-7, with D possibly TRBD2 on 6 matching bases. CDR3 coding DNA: TGTGCCACCTTTATGGGGGGAGGTGACGAGCAGTACTTC. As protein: CATFMGGGDEQYF.